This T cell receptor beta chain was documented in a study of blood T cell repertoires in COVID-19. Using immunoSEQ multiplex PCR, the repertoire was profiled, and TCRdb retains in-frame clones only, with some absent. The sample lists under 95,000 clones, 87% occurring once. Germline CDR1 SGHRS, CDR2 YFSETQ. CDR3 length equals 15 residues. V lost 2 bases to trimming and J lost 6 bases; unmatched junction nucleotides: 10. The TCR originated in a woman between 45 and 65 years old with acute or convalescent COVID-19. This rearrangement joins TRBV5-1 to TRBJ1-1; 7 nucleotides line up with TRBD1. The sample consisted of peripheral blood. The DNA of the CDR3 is TGCGCCAGCAGCTTACTACAGGGGAAGAGTGCTGAAGCTTTCTTT. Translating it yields CASSLLQGKSAEAFF. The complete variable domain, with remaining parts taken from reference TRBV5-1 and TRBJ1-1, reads KAGVTQTPRYLIKTRGQQVTLSCSPISGHRSVSWYQQTPGQGLQFLFEYFSETQRNKGNFPGRFSGRQFSNSRSEMNVSTLELGDSALYLCASSLLQGKSAEAFFGQGTRLTVV.